This T cell receptor (beta chain) was recorded in a study of shared T cell receptors in the human thymus. This table comes from immunoSEQ multiplex PCR, and its TCRdb copy is limited to in-frame clones, with some not included. The sample holds 700,000 to 750,000 clones, 75% to 90% seen once. CDR3 size: 18 residues. Germline V gives CDR1 LNHDA, CDR2 SQIVND (reference sequence). Trimming took 5 bases from V and 0 from J, leaving 22 bases between them. These data were also reused for a study on human thymus T cells. This second study notes: Corrective cardiac operations yielded the resected thymus tissue. Repertoires sampled from thymus and blood appeared biased in V and J gene usage.

The J gene is TRBJ1-1, the V gene TRBV19, with a weak D call TRBD1 (6 bases). Source material: thymocytes. The sequence derives from a girl under three years old with a congenital heart defect. The CDR3, as DNA: TGTGCCAGTAGTTCATACAGGGAAGCCAGCGCGTTGAACACTGAAGCTTTCTTT. It is translated as CASSSYREASALNTEAFF.